This TCR beta chain is drawn from a study of cytomegalovirus exposure and HLA in healthy donors. Concerning this clone itself: What it recognizes is unknown.

PCR primers comprised 60 Vbeta and 13 Jbeta primers. Data came from immunoSEQ multiplex PCR; TCRdb stores just in-frame clones and leaves some out. This repertoire shows 150,000 to 200,000 clones, about four fifths found once; its top ten account for 1%. Whole-study results and caveats: In a later analysis, an Asian-associated ancestry cluster reportedly showed fewer N-insertions than the approximately 670-donor mean.

This sequence originates from a woman aged 45-65 years in good health and CMV-seropositive. The sample taken for sequencing was PBMCs.

The CDR3 protein is CASSFMGPGQPQHF. CDR3 in DNA: TGTGCCAGCAGTTTTATGGGGCCTGGTCAGCCCCAGCATTTT. The chain employs TRBV28 and TRBJ1-5, with D maybe TRBD1 (5 bases). Germline V gives CDR1 MDHEN, CDR2 SYDVKM. Trimming removed 3 bases from V and 6 bases from J, with 12 bases in between. The length of the CDR3 is 14 residues.